These T cell receptor beta chains were read from a single sample in a study of blood T cell repertoires in COVID-19. The table came from immunoSEQ multiplex PCR; TCRdb's copy has only in-frame clones and leaves some out. This table holds fewer than 350,000 clones, over 75% found once. The specimen was peripheral blood. These receptors all stem from a man aged 18 to 30 with active or convalescent COVID-19. The CDR3 runs from the conserved cysteine through the conserved F or W. Each record gives: clone size, V gene, D gene, J gene, CDR3 protein, CDR3 DNA. A D gene is named only where the DNA matches it firmly. A row's size may be missing; if present it is once, few, many or a size class.

clone_size: .; v_call: TRBV12-5; d_call: .; j_call: TRBJ1-1; cdr3_aa: CASGLVVTKSNTEAFF; cdr3_nt: TGTGCTAGTGGTTTGGTAGTAACTAAGTCGAACACTGAAGCTTTCTTT
clone_size: few; v_call: TRBV10-3; d_call: .; j_call: TRBJ1-2; cdr3_aa: CAISEIGDGYTF; cdr3_nt: TGTGCCATCAGTGAAATCGGGGATGGCTACACCTTC
clone_size: .; v_call: TRBV4-2; d_call: TRBD1; j_call: TRBJ1-4; cdr3_aa: CASSQADRDPNEKLFF; cdr3_nt: TGTGCCAGCAGCCAAGCCGACAGGGACCCTAATGAAAAACTGTTTTTT
clone_size: .; v_call: TRBV9; d_call: TRBD1; j_call: TRBJ1-2; cdr3_aa: CASSTTGTGNYGYTF; cdr3_nt: TGTGCCAGCAGCACTACCGGGACAGGGAACTATGGCTACACCTTC
clone_size: few; v_call: TRBV27; d_call: .; j_call: TRBJ1-2; cdr3_aa: CASSLSSNYGYTF; cdr3_nt: TGTGCCAGCAGTTTATCGAGTAACTATGGCTACACCTTC
clone_size: .; v_call: TRBV19; d_call: .; j_call: TRBJ1-1; cdr3_aa: CASSIGLGGTEAFF; cdr3_nt: TGTGCCAGTAGTATAGGGTTGGGGGGGACTGAAGCTTTCTTT
clone_size: .; v_call: TRBV3-1/TRBV3-2; d_call: TRBD2; j_call: TRBJ2-3; cdr3_aa: CASSELAGGSADTQYF; cdr3_nt: TGTGCCAGCAGCGAACTAGCGGGGGGTAGTGCAGATACGCAGTATTTT
clone_size: .; v_call: TRBV28; d_call: .; j_call: TRBJ2-1; cdr3_aa: CASSLRNNEQFF; cdr3_nt: TGTGCCAGCAGCCTCAGAAACAATGAGCAGTTCTTC
clone_size: few; v_call: TRBV27; d_call: TRBD1; j_call: TRBJ1-2; cdr3_aa: CASSSSGTGGEGYGYTF; cdr3_nt: TGTGCCAGCAGTTCGTCAGGGACAGGGGGCGAGGGCTATGGCTACACCTTC
clone_size: .; v_call: TRBV7-2; d_call: .; j_call: TRBJ1-2; cdr3_aa: CASSASPGYGYTF; cdr3_nt: TGTGCCAGCAGCGCATCACCAGGCTATGGCTACACCTTC